This T cell receptor beta chain was sequenced for a study of regulatory T cells in long-lasting Graves disease. The wider study: Graves' patients, diagnosed recently, had received antithyroid drugs under 3 months.

To make TCR beta libraries, researchers used iRepertoire HTBI primers and Arm-PCR of CDR3 regions. TCRdb reprocessed the multiplex PCR reads via MiXCR and lists one record per CDR3 protein. This table holds some 370,000 distinct CDR3 sequences, 10% to 15% found once. After removal of 5 bases from V and 4 bases from J, the junction contained 2 bases not matched to a gene. CDR1 is GTSNPN, CDR2 SVGIG, per germline (reference sequence). This CDR3 is built from 13 residues. In this sample, this clonotype turned up a few times. The time point was: newly diagnosed GD, antithyroid drugs for less than 3 months. Generation of the TCR library employed RNA extracted from PBMCs. This sample was shared with a second study, whose subject was T cells in Graves' hyperthyroidism and ophthalmopathy. That work states: A 13 V-J signature model discriminated ophthalmopathy versus stable hyperthyroidism. Ophthalmopathy was identified by the model a median roughly six months ahead of onset.

The sequencing used peripheral blood mononuclear cells (PBMCs), collected at new diagnosis, from a patient treated with antithyroid drugs. This TCR was recovered from a young woman with Graves disease. V gene TRBV30 combines with J gene TRBJ1-4; the match to TRBD1 covers 9 bases. The CDR3 DNA reads TGTGCCTGGGTGGACAGGGGTAATGAAAAACTGTTTTTT. This translates into CAWVDRGNEKLFF.